There are many counts of the clone carrying this TCR beta chain. No antigen is known for it. The data stem from a study of T cells in Graves' hyperthyroidism and ophthalmopathy. Deletions cut 5 bases from V and 9 bases from J, with 11 bases between. From germline, CDR1 is SEHNR and CDR2 FQNEAQ (reference sequence). The CDR3 covers 13 residues. The study defined stable Graves' hyperthyroidism as no ophthalmopathy progression within 18 months. Study results and limitations: A 13 V-J signature model discriminated ophthalmopathy versus stable hyperthyroidism. Blood also contained most expanded thyroid clonotypes above 0.001.

RNA transcripts yielded amplified TCR beta CDR3 regions. HTBI primers drove first-round RT-PCR of the TCR CDR3. TCRdb re-called the multiplex PCR reads through MiXCR, storing one row per CDR3 protein. Among about 580,000 distinct CDR3 sequences listed, under 60% were seen once. The clonotype originates from a woman aged 18 to 35 with Graves' hyperthyroidism. The sequenced sample consisted of peripheral blood or thyroid tissue (not recorded which). This sequence joins TRBV7-9 and TRBJ1-6; D is possibly TRBD1 (5 bases). The CDR3 loop is CASSPQGTSPLHF. CDR3 DNA sequence: TGTGCCAGCAGCCCCCAGGGCACTTCACCCCTCCACTTT.